This T cell receptor beta chain was identified in a study of T cells in localized non-small cell lung cancer. The CDR3 has 16 residues. The V segment lost 7 bases and the J segment 4 bases; nucleotides outside the gene matches: 13. The V gene's germline CDR1 is MDHEN and CDR2 SYDVKM. Clones were sequenced by immunoSEQ multiplex PCR, and TCRdb holds only the in-frame ones, with some missing. The repertoire includes about 35,000 clones, around 93% of them detected once, and about 11% sits in the top ten. This sample comprised peripheral blood mononuclear cells, obtained before any cancer treatment. The genes are TRBV28 and TRBJ1-3, with 7 bases matching TRBD1. This receptor was obtained from a female donor older than 55 with stage II lung adenocarcinoma. The CDR3 loop reads CASTQQAGQWGNTIYF. CDR3 nucleotides: TGTGCCAGCACCCAACAAGCGGGACAGTGGGGAAACACCATATATTTT. Together with reference TRBV28 and TRBJ1-3, the CDR3 gives the full variable domain: DVKVTQSSRYLVKRTGEKVFLECVQDMDHENMFWYRQDPGLGLRLIYFSYDVKMKEKGDIPEGYSVSREKKERFSLILESASTNQTSMYLCASTQQAGQWGNTIYFGEGSWLTVV.